The T cell receptor (beta chain) under discussion was sequenced for a study of CD8 T cells in Susac syndrome (dated 2019 in TCRdb). Concerning the study at large: Among the Susac syndrome patients who were sequenced, clinically active disease was present in about 6 and clinical remission was observed in fewer than 10. At blood withdrawal, Susac syndrome patients were either therapy-naive, taking corticosteroids (in some cases with IVIg as well), or taking IVIg alone. Repertoire sequencing was used to test whether CD8+ T cell activation and differentiation in Susac syndrome was antigen driven.

RNA was extracted with the RNeasy kit and 0.5 to 1 ug was reverse transcribed using random hexamers. TCR beta CDR3 regions were amplified with the immunoSEQ multiplex PCR assay covering 54 Vbeta and 13 Jbeta segments. Bias from PCR amplification was corrected by using a synthetic template baseline for primer optimization and for computational correction. The published analysis was carried out like this. Reads were assigned to V, D and J genes according to IMGT and analyzed in immunoSEQ Analyzer, with only productive sequences retained. Clonality was calculated as one minus the Shannon entropy normalized by log2 of the number of productive unique sequences. For each patient and control, public and private clones were evaluated among the 100 most prevalent clones. A clone was defined as Susac-specific if it was absent from the healthy and MS cohorts, from more than 850 published viral clones and from other ImmuneACCESS disease sequences. TCRdb's own reprocessing of the public reads used fastp at Q25 and MiXCR and kept productive beta chains. Records with the same CDR3 protein are collapsed into one entry carrying the most frequent genes and DNA. The V and J calls and clone size are TCRdb's, not the authors'. In this sample the table shows about 240,000 distinct CDR3 sequences, 90% to 97% of which occur a single time. Of the sample, less than 0.11% is held by the ten largest clones.

High-throughput TCR beta sequencing profiled peripheral blood CD8+ and CD4+ T cells from healthy donors, Susac syndrome patients and multiple sclerosis patients. The Susac syndrome patients fulfilled recently defined diagnostic criteria for definite or probable disease. Bulk CD8+ and CD4+ T cells were purified magnetically by negative isolation, whereas CD8+ TEMRA cells were enriched by FACS. Blood was collected in EDTA tubes and processed within 24 hours, with PBMCs isolated through density gradient centrifugation. PBMCs destined for TCR sequencing were cryopreserved in liquid nitrogen and later thawed in a 37 °C water bath. Purity of sorted or isolated CD4+, CD8+ and CD8+ TEMRA cells was at least 90%. The table lists this clonotype with a few counts. Its antigen has not been determined. Qualities for individual bases were not recorded, and no much larger clone is one base off. Results and caveats for the whole study, not just this receptor: The CD4+ T cell repertoire of patients with Susac syndrome showed no detectable clonal expansion. The TCR sequencing and HLA analysis was acknowledged to have included a relatively small number of individuals.

CDR1 and CDR2, per the germline V gene (reference sequence), are DFQATT and SNEGSKA. The CDR3 numbers 11 residues from cysteine through phenylalanine. The only DNA kept is the CDR3, 33 bases in frame from the first base. V was cut back by 5 bases and J by 1 base, leaving a gap of 5 bases between them. Recombination joined TRBV20-1 with TRBJ1-1, with no confidently assigned D gene. The specimen was CD4+ T cells from PBMCs. The receptor was derived from a human donor with Susac syndrome. The DNA sequence is given as TGCAGTGCTCTAAGGAACACTGAAGCTTTCTTT. Its amino acids are CSALRNTEAFF.